The clone carrying this T cell receptor beta chain came up a few times. The CDR3 totals 15 residues. V was trimmed by 3 bases and J by 5 bases, leaving 16 bases between them. Germline V gives CDR1 MNHNS, CDR2 SASEGT. Only in-frame clones appear in the TCRdb table, and some are missing; sequencing was by immunoSEQ multiplex PCR. The sample lists roughly 30,000 clones; 65% to 90% were seen once. The data were obtained in a study of tissue T cells after allogeneic stem cell transplantation. The sequencing used blood, collected before transplantation. The chain has TRBV6-1 and TRBJ1-2; no definite D call. The clonotype was recovered from a woman aged 18-49 years who later had graft-versus-host disease after an allogeneic stem cell transplant. CDR3 DNA sequence: TGTGCCAGCAGTGAGTCGTTTTCGGTGTGGTATGGCTACACCTTC. It yields the protein CASSESFSVWYGYTF.